Below are 2 T cell receptor beta chains sequenced from a single sample in a study of tumor-infiltrating lymphocytes in primary liver carcinoma. Co-extraction of RNA and DNA was performed on about 20-32 mg of unsorted bulk tissue. TCR beta cDNA was made from 400 to 600 ng total RNA with a constant-region primer. Slightly modified ARM-PCR with three nested multiplex PCR rounds yielded TCR beta libraries. Rounds one and two of PCR, each of 10 cycles, were primed with TRBV1-TRBV30 forward primers and a C-beta reverse primer. TCRdb ran MiXCR on the multiplex PCR reads and lists one entry per CDR3 protein. The sample yields 40,000 to 60,000 distinct CDR3 sequences, 70% to 85% seen once. Sequencing input: liver tumor tissue from sampling region 5. This sample's subset: tumor region T5, tumor centre. These receptors all come from a man aged 35-49 years with primary liver carcinoma and hepatitis B virus infection.

This chain uses TRBV5-5 with TRBJ1-1; tentatively, D is TRBD1 (6 bases). This CDR3 contains 14 residues. The V gene lost 6 bases and the J gene lost 7 bases, with 19 bases spanning the gap. From germline, CDR1 is SGHKS and CDR2 YYEKEE (reference sequence). The CDR3 protein is CASTTTGSSHEAFF. The CDR3 bases are TGTGCCAGCACTACTACAGGGTCTTCCCATGAAGCTTTCTTT.

Points on this clonotype: One end of the junction varies from germline; a read error may be responsible. V usage is TRBV12-3 or TRBV12-4 and J usage is TRBJ2-3; perhaps TRBD2 as D (5 bases). There are 18 residues in the CDR3. CDR3 coding DNA: TGTGCCAGCGGTTTAGCGTCGGGTCCGGGATCCCTTAGAGATATGCAGTATTTT. It yields the protein CASGLASGPGSLRDMQYF.